The source of this TCR beta chain is a study of T-cell memory formation after mild COVID-19. The study's findings and limits: Clones shrinking from day 15 to 85 showed even CD4/CD8 mixes; later expanders tilted CD4+. The study detected some responding clones in pre-infection memory, suggesting cross-reactive memory joined. For contracting clones, CD4+ ones sat mainly in CM and EM, CD8+ in EMRA.

The TCR alpha and TCR beta cDNA libraries, bearing sample barcodes and UMIs, were generated by 5'RACE using constant-segment primers. TCRdb used MiXCR to reprocess the 5' RACE reads, holding one entry per CDR3 protein. Here the sample spans a few hundred thousand distinct CDR3 sequences, 15% to 20% being singletons. As concerns this clonotype: Its specificity is unknown. Because the CDR3's place on the DNA is in doubt, the DNA is left out and the CDR3 is given as listed by TCRdb.

Sequenced: PBMCs or a T cell subset sorted from them (not recorded which). The TCR sequence derives from a young man who had mild COVID-19 (a few samples of this study predate the infection). Cell type and time point are not known.

The CDR3: CASSQVAEGANYNF. The chain carries TRBV4-3 and TRBJ2-4; the table's D call of TRBD2 was not tested on the DNA. Germline lookup yields CDR1 LGHNA and CDR2 YSLEER. The CDR3 has 14 amino acids, counting both end residues.